These 18 T cell receptor beta chains came from one sample sequenced in a study of blood T cell repertoires in COVID-19. The data were produced by immunoSEQ multiplex PCR, yet TCRdb's version contains in-frame clones alone and is incomplete. The table shows 99,000 or so clones, with just under 85% occurring only once. Specimen: peripheral blood. The receptor set was obtained from an elderly woman with active or convalescent COVID-19.

V gene TRBV5-1 combines with J gene TRBJ1-5; 11 positions agree with TRBD1. With 4 bases clipped from V and 8 bases from J, the junction kept 8 bases outside the gene matches. Germline CDR1 is SGHRS and CDR2 is YFSETQ. This CDR3 comprises 15 residues. The CDR3 DNA follows: TGCGCCAGCAGCCCAGGACAGGGGGCATTTGAGCCCCAGCATTTT. This codes for CASSPGQGAFEPQHF.

The chain has TRBV19 and TRBJ2-4; TRBD1 aligns across 9 bases. Per germline, CDR1 LNHDA and CDR2 SQIVND (reference sequence). The CDR3 consists of 14 residues. V gave up 5 bases and J gave up 7 bases; unmatched junction bases: 6. The CDR3 protein is CASSPQGAQNIQYF. CDR3 DNA sequence: TGTGCCAGTAGTCCACAGGGGGCGCAGAACATTCAGTACTTC.

The chain joins TRBV28 to TRBJ1-5; D ambiguous. Trimming stripped 6 bases from V and 6 bases from J, with 9 bases between. Germline V gene sequence: CDR1 MDHEN, CDR2 SYDVKM. The CDR3 is made up of 12 amino acids. CDR3 sequence (DNA): TGTGCCAGCAGCGACATGGCTCAGCCCCAGCATTTT. As protein: CASSDMAQPQHF.

The rearrangement uses TRBV5-1 and TRBJ1-5, with a weak D call TRBD1 (5 bases). V lost 4 bases and J 3 bases, leaving 11 bases between the germline ends. Germline CDR1 is SGHRS and CDR2 is YFSETQ. CDR3 length equals 14 residues. The CDR3 DNA sequence: TGCGCCAGCAGCCCCGGACATATCAATCAGCCCCAGCATTTT. It specifies CASSPGHINQPQHF.

The chain links TRBV28 to TRBJ1-2; maybe TRBD1 (6 bases). This CDR3 region has 16 residues. Trimming took 8 bases from V and 0 from J, leaving 19 bases between them. The germline V gene encodes CDR1 MDHEN and CDR2 SYDVKM. The DNA of the CDR3 is TGTGCCAGCGTTATGGGGGGGGACACAGCTAACTATGGCTACACCTTC. Amino acid sequence: CASVMGGDTANYGYTF.

This clone was observed a handful of times. The genes are TRBV27 and TRBJ1-5; D is undetermined. Trimming cost V 3 bases and J 1 base, with 7 bases left between them. The CDR3 contains 14 residues. Germline V gives CDR1 MNHEY, CDR2 SMNVEV (reference sequence). The DNA for the CDR3 is TGTGCCAGCAGTTTGGTACAGAGCAATCAGCCCCAGCATTTT. This sequence encodes CASSLVQSNQPQHF.

This sequence joins TRBV5-1 and TRBJ2-7; a possible D gene is TRBD2 (6 bases). With 4 bases removed from V and 2 bases from J, the gap between germline ends came to 13 bases. The V gene's germline CDR1 is SGHRS and CDR2 YFSETQ. The CDR3 spans 14 residues. This CDR3 reads CASSLSGTPYEQYF. DNA of the CDR3: TGCGCCAGCAGCCTCTCCGGGACTCCCTACGAGCAGTACTTC.

This sequence joins TRBV18 and TRBJ2-2, with D maybe TRBD2 (6 bases). CDR1 is KGHSH and CDR2 is LQKENI in the germline V gene. The length of the CDR3 is 13 residues. Trimming took off 6 bases at V and 7 bases at J, with 12 bases between the two ends. The CDR3 region has the DNA TGTGCCAGCTCGGCTCAGGGAGGCGGGGAGCTGTTTTTT. Translation: CASSAQGGGELFF. The variable domain in full, with the rest retrieved from reference TRBV18 and TRBJ2-2, is NAGVMQNPRHLVRRRGQEARLRCSPMKGHSHVYWYRQLPEEGLKFMVYLQKENIIDESGMPKERFSAEFPKEGPSILRIQQVVRGDSAAYFCASSAQGGGELFFGEGSRLTVL.

The rearrangement links TRBV27 to TRBJ2-5, with D unresolved. The V and J ends lost 5 bases and 1 base respectively, with 5 bases between them. The germline gives CDR1 MNHEY, CDR2 SMNVEV (reference sequence). The CDR3 totals 12 residues. CDR3 sequence reads: CASSPLQETQYF. The CDR3 nucleotides are TGTGCCAGCAGTCCCCTCCAAGAGACCCAGTACTTC.

CDR3 nucleotide sequence: TGTGCCAGCAGCCAAGGGCAGGGTGGTAATTCACCCCTCCACTTT. Translating gives CASSQGQGGNSPLHF. J is TRBJ1-6 and V is TRBV3-1 (or the pseudogene TRBV3-2), with D possibly matching TRBD1 (5 bases). V dropped 1 base and J dropped 6 bases, with 10 bases sitting between them. This CDR3 is built from 15 residues. Germline loops: CDR1 LGHDT, CDR2 YNNKEL (reference sequence).

V usage is TRBV30 and J usage is TRBJ2-7; TRBD1 agrees at 10 bases. Germline CDR1 is GTSNPN and CDR2 is SVGIG (reference sequence). The CDR3 is 17 residues long. With 6 bases clipped from V and 6 bases from J, the junction kept 20 bases outside the gene matches. The CDR3 nucleotides are TGTGCCTGCGCCTACTACGGGACAGGGGAAATGTGGGGCGAGCAGTACTTC. This translates into CACAYYGTGEMWGEQYF.

This clone turned up a few times. The chain has TRBV12-5 and TRBJ2-5, with D perhaps matching TRBD2 (5 bases). The CDR3 runs 13 residues. V was shortened by 5 bases and J by 5 bases, with 12 bases between the two germline ends. Germline V gene data show CDR1 as LGHNT and CDR2 as FRNRAP. CDR3 sequence: CASGDRTGETQYF. CDR3 nucleotide sequence: TGTGCTAGTGGTGATCGGACGGGGGAGACCCAGTACTTC. The variable domain in full, completed from reference TRBV12-5 and TRBJ2-5, reads DARVTQTPRHKVTEMGQEVTMRCQPILGHNTVFWYRQTMMQGLELLAYFRNRAPLDDSGMPKDRFSAEMPDATLATLKIQPSEPRDSAVYFCASGDRTGETQYFGPGTRLLVL.

The chain combines TRBV19 with TRBJ2-1; TRBD2 aligns across 8 bases. The V and J ends lost 3 bases and 1 base, in that order; junction bases with no gene match: 2. This CDR3 has 15 residues. The V gene's germline CDR1 is LNHDA and CDR2 SQIVND (reference sequence). As DNA, the CDR3 is TGTGCCAGTAGTATCACGGGAGGGTCCTACAATGAGCAGTTCTTC. Its translation: CASSITGGSYNEQFF.

The V call is TRBV5-6, the J call TRBJ2-7; possible D gene TRBD1, 7 bases. The CDR3 spans 15 residues. Germline V gene sequence: CDR1 SGHDT, CDR2 YYEEEE. Deletions cut 1 base from V and 5 bases from J, with 16 bases between. The CDR3 DNA reads as TGTGCCAGCAGCTTGCGGGAGACAGGGTTCAACGAGCAGTACTTC. Translated: CASSLRETGFNEQYF.

In this sample, this clone turned up once. The chain has TRBV2 and TRBJ2-3; 10 nucleotides match TRBD2. The J segment lost 2 bases and the V segment lost 7 bases, leaving 6 bases of the junction unmatched. The CDR3 has 15 residues. The germline V gene has CDR1 SNHLY and CDR2 FYNNEI. Here the CDR3 DNA reads TGTGCCAGCAACCGTCTAGCGGGGGCCACAGATACGCAGTATTTT. Protein sequence: CASNRLAGATDTQYF.

There are a few counts of this clone. The V call is TRBV28, the J call TRBJ2-3; 8 nucleotides agree with TRBD2. The length of the CDR3 is 17 residues. CDR1 and CDR2 from the germline V gene are MDHEN and SYDVKM. Germline trimming cut 4 bases from V and 2 bases from J; bases unmatched to any gene: 11. CDR3 DNA: TGTGCCAGCAGTTCCCAATTAGCGGGACCACCCACAGATACGCAGTATTTT. Amino acid sequence: CASSSQLAGPPTDTQYF. Supplemented by reference TRBV28 and TRBJ2-3, the full variable domain reads DVKVTQSSRYLVKRTGEKVFLECVQDMDHENMFWYRQDPGLGLRLIYFSYDVKMKEKGDIPEGYSVSREKKERFSLILESASTNQTSMYLCASSSQLAGPPTDTQYFGPGTRLTVL.

The chain has TRBV3-1 (or the pseudogene TRBV3-2) and TRBJ2-7; D is uncertain. In germline, CDR1 is LGHDT, CDR2 YNNKEL (reference sequence). This CDR3 contains 16 residues. With 1 base removed from V and 2 bases from J, the gap between germline ends came to 15 bases. The CDR3 sequence: CASSQGLTQSTYEQYF. The CDR3 DNA sequence: TGTGCCAGCAGCCAAGGTTTGACACAATCCACCTACGAGCAGTACTTC.

V is TRBV4-2 and J is TRBJ1-1; 7 positions match TRBD1. CDR3 length: 17 amino acids. V lost 0 bases to trimming and J lost 1 base; unmatched junction nucleotides: 8. Germline V lookup: CDR1 LGHNA, CDR2 YNFKEQ. This chain's CDR3 is CASSQEGGNRGNTEAFF. CDR3 nucleotide sequence: TGTGCCAGCAGCCAAGAAGGGGGGAACAGGGGGAACACTGAAGCTTTCTTT.